Below are 7 T cell receptor beta chains sequenced from a single sample in a study of blood T cell repertoires in COVID-19. Using immunoSEQ multiplex PCR, the repertoire was profiled, and TCRdb retains in-frame clones only, with some absent. The table lists fewer than 250,000 clones, roughly 91% of them singletons. Sequencing was carried out using PBMCs or T cells enriched from blood (not recorded which). These receptors came from a man younger than 40 in a cohort exposed to, infected with or recovered from COVID-19 (not recorded which).

The chain recombines TRBV28 with TRBJ2-7, with TRBD1 as a possible D gene (5 bases). The CDR3 consists of 14 residues. Germline lookup yields CDR1 MDHEN and CDR2 SYDVKM. Trimming removed 6 bases at V and 1 base at J, with 13 bases between. The CDR3 reads CASSRLGVSYEQYF. The CDR3 nucleotides read TGTGCCAGCAGCCGTCTAGGGGTTTCCTACGAGCAGTACTTC. The whole variable domain, remainder taken from reference TRBV28 and TRBJ2-7, is DVKVTQSSRYLVKRTGEKVFLECVQDMDHENMFWYRQDPGLGLRLIYFSYDVKMKEKGDIPEGYSVSREKKERFSLILESASTNQTSMYLCASSRLGVSYEQYFGPGTRLTVT.

The rearrangement uses TRBV7-8 and TRBJ1-2, with TRBD1 identical over 10 bases. Trimming took 1 base from V and 2 from J; bases not matched to a gene: 10. There are 18 residues in the CDR3. Per germline, CDR1 SGHVS and CDR2 FQNEAQ. CDR3 DNA: TGTGCCAGCAGCTTAGTACGTGGGACAGGGGAATCAAACTATGGCTACACCTTC. This translates into CASSLVRGTGESNYGYTF.

The count of this clone is one. The chain recombines TRBV29-1 with TRBJ2-1; D remains unclear. Per germline, CDR1 SQVTM and CDR2 ANQGSEA. The CDR3 spans 13 residues. The V gene lost 4 bases and the J gene lost 0 bases, with 7 bases spanning the gap. The CDR3 here is CSVVSSSYNEQFF. The CDR3 DNA reads as TGCAGCGTTGTTTCTAGCTCCTACAATGAGCAGTTCTTC.

The V and J genes are TRBV7-9 and TRBJ1-2, with 9 bases lining up with TRBD1. V trimming: 6 bases; J trimming: 1 base; junction bases outside the gene matches: 9. The CDR3 runs 16 residues. Germline CDR1 SEHNR, CDR2 FQNEAQ (reference sequence). In DNA, the CDR3 is TGTGCCAGCAGTGCTTCTGGGACAGGGTATAACTATGGCTACACCTTC. Translating it yields CASSASGTGYNYGYTF.

V usage is TRBV2 and J usage is TRBJ1-1, with D tentatively TRBD1 (5 bases). From germline, CDR1 is SNHLY and CDR2 FYNNEI. This CDR3 is built from 15 residues. V was shortened by 3 bases and J by 0 bases, with 11 bases between the two germline ends. The DNA for the CDR3 is TGTGCCAGCAGTGAGGCAGACAGAGTGAACACTGAAGCTTTCTTT. This translates into CASSEADRVNTEAFF. The entire variable domain, with the rest obtained from reference TRBV2 and TRBJ1-1, is as follows: EPEVTQTPSHQVTQMGQEVILRCVPISNHLYFYWYRQILGQKVEFLVSFYNNEISEKSEIFDDQFSVERPDGSNFTLKIRSTKLEDSAMYFCASSEADRVNTEAFFGQGTRLTVV.

The J gene is TRBJ2-2, the V gene TRBV7-6, with 8 nucleotides matching TRBD2. CDR1 is SGHVS, CDR2 FNYEAQ, per germline. The CDR3 runs 20 residues. V lost 7 bases and J lost 1; bases outside the gene matches: 20. In DNA, the CDR3 is TGTGCCAGCACACTCGACTCCCCCCGGCAGCGGGAGTGGAACACCGGGGAGCTGTTTTTT. This translates into CASTLDSPRQREWNTGELFF.

The chain carries TRBV7-6 and TRBJ2-5; 13 bases align to TRBD2. Germline values: CDR1 SGHVS, CDR2 FNYEAQ. J lost 5 bases, V lost 3 bases, and 6 bases had no gene match. There are 16 residues in the CDR3. The CDR3 nucleotides are TGTGCCAGCAGCTTCGGACTAGCGGGAGTTGCCGAGACCCAGTACTTC. It translates to CASSFGLAGVAETQYF.